These 17 T cell receptor beta chains originate from one sample sequenced in a study of CD8 T cells in ankylosing spondylitis. Study-wide points: What appeared characteristic of ankylosing spondylitis blood was a TCR beta motif of several highly homologous variants.

MiXCR, run by TCRdb on the 5' RACE reads, gives a single entry per CDR3 protein. The data hold around 220,000 distinct CDR3 sequences, with about 16% observed a single time. These receptors are not linked to any known antigen. The sample comprised blood, either unsorted or a sorted T cell fraction (not recorded which). The source is a male donor with ankylosing spondylitis.

This chain joins TRBV27 and TRBJ1-2, with TRBD1 as a possible D gene (6 bases). The CDR3 loop spans 16 amino acids. Germline CDR1 and CDR2: MNHEY and SMNVEV (reference sequence). The V end lost 6 bases, the J end lost 4 bases, and 21 bases lay between the germline ends. The CDR3 region is CASSGDTGFGIYGYTF. DNA for the CDR3: TGTGCCAGCAGCGGAGATACAGGGTTCGGCATCTATGGCTACACCTTC.

This clonotype was seen a handful of times. The V gene is TRBV6-1, the J gene TRBJ2-3, with a tentative D call TRBD2 (5 bases). V shed 5 bases and J shed 3 bases, with 15 bases lying between them. The germline CDR1 and CDR2 sequences are MNHNS and SASEGT. This CDR3 has 15 amino acids. Here the CDR3 DNA reads TGTGCCAGCAGTCCGATGGTTGGGAGTACAGATACGCAGTATTTT. Amino acid sequence: CASSPMVGSTDTQYF.

This clonotype was seen a handful of times. This chain connects TRBV6-5 to TRBJ2-1, with D tentatively TRBD1 (5 bases). This CDR3 region has 14 residues. Between the trimmed V and J ends, which lost 3 bases and 9 bases, there was a span of 15 bases. Germline-derived CDR1 and CDR2 are MNHEY and SVGAGI. This chain's CDR3 is CASSYDEFQGEQFF. DNA of the CDR3: TGTGCCAGCAGTTATGACGAGTTCCAGGGTGAGCAGTTCTTC.

This clonotype was observed many times. The chain uses TRBV5-6 and TRBJ2-3, with 9 bases that match TRBD2. With V trimmed by 3 bases and J by 2 bases, 4 bases remained unmatched. Germline assignment: CDR1 SGHDT and CDR2 YYEEEE. CDR3 length: 15 residues. Here the CDR3 DNA reads TGTGCCAGCAGCTCCAGCGGGGGGAACACAGATACGCAGTATTTT. Translation: CASSSSGGNTDTQYF.

The rearrangement joins TRBV5-6 to TRBJ2-5, with D perhaps matching TRBD1 (5 bases). This CDR3 has 14 residues. V shed 0 bases and J shed 4 bases, with 10 bases lying between them. Germline CDR1 is SGHDT and CDR2 is YYEEEE. DNA of the CDR3: TGTGCCAGCAGCTTGGTGGGCAGGGCAGAGACCCAGTACTTC. It encodes CASSLVGRAETQYF.

This clonotype was counted a few times. The V and J genes are TRBV10-3 and TRBJ2-7, with 10 bases matching TRBD1. CDR1 and CDR2 from the germline V gene are ENHRY and SYGVKD. The CDR3 sequence is 17 residues long. Trimming removed 6 bases from V and 2 bases from J; junction bases left unmatched: 13. The CDR3 sequence is CAIRGTGETWDPYEQYF. In DNA, the CDR3 is TGTGCCATCAGGGGGACAGGGGAAACGTGGGATCCCTACGAGCAGTACTTC.

V usage is TRBV10-3 and J usage is TRBJ2-1, with TRBD2 matching over 14 bases. CDR3 length: 18 residues. The V gene's germline CDR1 is ENHRY and CDR2 SYGVKD. The V and J ends lost 2 bases and 1 base, in that order; junction bases with no gene match: 4. The CDR3 bases are TGTGCCATCAGTGAGAAGGGACTAGCGGGGGCGTCCTACAATGAGCAGTTCTTC. Its protein product is CAISEKGLAGASYNEQFF.

The chain recombines TRBV25-1 with TRBJ1-5; no clear D. Trimming removed 2 bases from V and 1 base from J, with 6 bases in between. This CDR3 contains 14 residues. In germline, CDR1 is MGHDK, CDR2 SYGVNS. The DNA of the CDR3 is TGTGCCAGCAGTGAACTGGGAAGCAATCAGCCCCAGCATTTT. This codes for CASSELGSNQPQHF.

This chain joins TRBV7-2 and TRBJ2-7; tentative D call: TRBD2 (6 bases). Germline V gene data show CDR1 as SGHTA and CDR2 as FQGNSA. V was cut by 5 bases and J by 0 bases, with 17 bases left in between. CDR3 size: 16 residues. The CDR3 region has the DNA TGTGCCAGCAGCCCCTCCCGCCGCGGGGCCTCCTACGAGCAGTACTTC. Amino acids: CASSPSRRGASYEQYF.

This clonotype turned up a few times. This sequence joins TRBV4-2 and TRBJ2-7, with 9 bases identical to TRBD2. CDR3 length: 16 residues. Germline V gene sequence: CDR1 LGHNA, CDR2 YNFKEQ. Trimming cost V 3 bases and J 2 bases; bases outside gene matches: 8. The CDR3 reads CASSQFTSGPAYEQYF. CDR3 bases: TGTGCCAGCAGCCAGTTCACTAGCGGGCCGGCCTACGAGCAGTACTTC.

The chain carries TRBV7-3 and TRBJ2-2, with D possibly matching TRBD2 (5 bases). The CDR3 extends over 14 amino acids. The V gene lost 1 base and the J gene lost 4 bases, with 7 bases spanning the gap. CDR1 is SGHTA, CDR2 FQGTGA, per germline. CDR3 protein: CASSLMEATGELFF. The CDR3 DNA reads as TGTGCCAGCAGCTTAATGGAGGCCACCGGGGAGCTGTTTTTT.

The chain has TRBV12-3 or TRBV12-4 and TRBJ2-1; TRBD2 is a possible D gene (6 bases). Trimming pared 1 base from V and 9 bases from J, leaving 13 bases between. The CDR3 is 14 amino acids. The CDR3 DNA reads as TGTGCCAGCAGTTTAGAGAAAGCAGCGGGTGAGCAGTTCTTC. Translating it yields CASSLEKAAGEQFF.

This clonotype was found a few times. The chain uses TRBV4-1 and TRBJ1-4; TRBD1 aligns across 7 bases. V dropped 3 bases and J dropped 9; count of bases not matched to a gene: 13. Germline CDR1 reads MGHRA; CDR2 reads YSYEKL. The length of the CDR3 is 16 residues. CDR3 nucleotide sequence: TGCGCCAGCAGCCACCCCACTGGACAGGACAGGCAAAAACTGTTTTTT. Translating gives CASSHPTGQDRQKLFF.

The chain couples TRBV12-3 or TRBV12-4 to TRBJ2-2, with 7 bases identical to TRBD1. J was trimmed by 0 bases and V by 8 bases; bases with no gene match: 9. This CDR3 spans 16 amino acids. Written as DNA, the CDR3 is TGTGCCAGCTTCTTCGGGACAGCCGCGAACACCGGGGAGCTGTTTTTT. Translation: CASFFGTAANTGELFF.

The gene calls are TRBV28 and TRBJ2-3, with 7 bases matching TRBD2. The J segment lost 2 bases and the V segment lost 5 bases, leaving 4 bases of the junction unmatched. The CDR3 spans 14 residues. Germline lookup yields CDR1 MDHEN and CDR2 SYDVKM. CDR3: CASSGLENTDTQYF. The CDR3 DNA reads as TGTGCCAGCAGTGGACTAGAAAACACAGATACGCAGTATTTT.

This clonotype has at least ten counts. The rearrangement uses TRBV12-3 or TRBV12-4 and TRBJ2-1, with a possible D match to TRBD2 (5 bases). The germline V and J ends were trimmed by 5 bases and 12 bases, with 14 bases remaining between them. The CDR3 contains 12 residues. CDR3: CASSPDFLAQFF. The DNA of the CDR3 is TGTGCCAGCAGTCCTGATTTTCTAGCGCAGTTCTTC.

V gene TRBV12-5 combines with J gene TRBJ2-7; tentatively, D is TRBD1 (7 bases). The CDR3 spans 15 residues. V was clipped by 5 bases and J by 1 base, with 15 bases between them. Germline CDR1 reads LGHNT; CDR2 reads FRNRAP. The CDR3 nucleotides read TGTGCTAGTGGTGGAGAGGCAGGGGGGTCCTACGAGCAGTACTTC. Residues: CASGGEAGGSYEQYF.